A selection of T cell receptor beta chains follows, all from one sample in a study of CD8 T cells in Susac syndrome. TCRdb re-called the immunoSEQ multiplex PCR reads with MiXCR, one entry per CDR3 protein. The sample gives 200,000 to 300,000 distinct CDR3 sequences, almost 97% of which show up once; about 0.094% is in the top ten. The material sequenced was CD4+ T cells from PBMCs. The receptors stem from a human donor with Susac syndrome. The CDR3 runs from the conserved cysteine through the conserved F or W. Each record gives: D gene, V gene, clone size, J gene, CDR3 protein, CDR3 DNA. A D gene is named only where the DNA matches it firmly. Size values are once, few and many counts, or a class for expanded clones, and some rows have none.

D gene: TRBD1; V gene: TRBV7-3; clone size: once; J gene: TRBJ2-2; CDR3 protein: CASRIQGANTGELFF; CDR3 DNA: TGTGCCAGCAGGATACAGGGGGCGAACACCGGGGAGCTGTTTTTT
D gene: -; V gene: TRBV4-1; clone size: -; J gene: TRBJ1-4; CDR3 protein: CASSQDGGMGNEKLFF; CDR3 DNA: TGCGCCAGCAGCCAAGATGGCGGGATGGGTAATGAAAAACTGTTTTTT
D gene: TRBD1; V gene: TRBV12-3/TRBV12-4; clone size: -; J gene: TRBJ2-7; CDR3 protein: CASTMTGGRHEQYF; CDR3 DNA: TGTGCCAGCACCATGACAGGGGGCCGGCACGAGCAGTACTTC
D gene: TRBD2; V gene: TRBV20-1; clone size: -; J gene: TRBJ2-7; CDR3 protein: CSASRTSGAYEQYF; CDR3 DNA: TGCAGTGCTAGTAGGACTAGCGGAGCCTACGAGCAGTACTTC
D gene: TRBD1; V gene: TRBV20-1; clone size: -; J gene: TRBJ1-5; CDR3 protein: CSAKGQVDQPQHF; CDR3 DNA: TGCAGTGCTAAAGGACAGGTCGATCAGCCCCAGCATTTT
D gene: TRBD1; V gene: TRBV30; clone size: -; J gene: TRBJ1-4; CDR3 protein: CAWSVARTGDVEKLFF; CDR3 DNA: TGTGCCTGGAGTGTGGCCCGAACAGGGGACGTTGAAAAACTGTTTTTT
D gene: -; V gene: TRBV6-5; clone size: -; J gene: TRBJ1-2; CDR3 protein: CASSYPGDYGYTF; CDR3 DNA: TGTGCCAGCAGTTACCCGGGAGACTATGGCTACACCTTC
D gene: -; V gene: TRBV5-1; clone size: -; J gene: TRBJ1-2; CDR3 protein: CASSFGQQNYGYTF; CDR3 DNA: TGCGCCAGCAGCTTCGGACAGCAGAACTATGGCTACACCTTC
D gene: -; V gene: TRBV27; clone size: -; J gene: TRBJ2-2; CDR3 protein: CASSFRELFF; CDR3 DNA: TGTGCCAGCAGTTTCCGGGAGCTGTTTTTT
D gene: -; V gene: TRBV29-1; clone size: -; J gene: TRBJ2-7; CDR3 protein: CSVEYRASGTYEQYF; CDR3 DNA: TGCAGCGTCGAATACCGGGCCTCGGGCACCTACGAGCAGTACTTC
D gene: -; V gene: TRBV30; clone size: -; J gene: TRBJ2-3; CDR3 protein: CAWSAGRAGSGTQYF; CDR3 DNA: TGTGCCTGGAGTGCGGGACGTGCGGGCTCGGGTACGCAGTATTTT
D gene: TRBD2; V gene: TRBV7-3; clone size: -; J gene: TRBJ2-3; CDR3 protein: CASSPLAQDTQYF; CDR3 DNA: TGTGCCAGCAGCCCACTAGCGCAAGATACGCAGTATTTT
D gene: -; V gene: TRBV23-1; clone size: -; J gene: TRBJ2-1; CDR3 protein: CASSLGYGGFF; CDR3 DNA: TGCGCCAGCAGTCTTGGCTATGGAGGGTTCTTC
D gene: TRBD2; V gene: TRBV20-1; clone size: -; J gene: TRBJ2-3; CDR3 protein: CSARDHRTSGRGGDTQYF; CDR3 DNA: TGCAGTGCTAGAGATCATCGGACTAGCGGGAGGGGTGGAGATACGCAGTATTTT
D gene: -; V gene: TRBV12-3/TRBV12-4; clone size: few; J gene: TRBJ2-2; CDR3 protein: CASSLRSGELFF; CDR3 DNA: TGTGCCAGCAGTTTGCGGTCCGGGGAGCTGTTTTTT
D gene: -; V gene: TRBV28; clone size: -; J gene: TRBJ1-2; CDR3 protein: CATQGASISGYTF; CDR3 DNA: TGTGCCACCCAAGGGGCTTCGATCTCTGGCTACACCTTC
D gene: TRBD1; V gene: TRBV29-1; clone size: once; J gene: TRBJ2-1; CDR3 protein: CSVSKGTGGNEQFF; CDR3 DNA: TGCAGCGTTTCCAAGGGGACAGGGGGCAATGAGCAGTTCTTC
D gene: -; V gene: TRBV12-3/TRBV12-4; clone size: -; J gene: TRBJ1-1; CDR3 protein: CASSLVGGSNTEAFF; CDR3 DNA: TGTGCCAGCAGTTTGGTTGGGGGGTCGAACACTGAAGCTTTCTTT
D gene: -; V gene: TRBV20-1; clone size: once; J gene: TRBJ2-3; CDR3 protein: CSARGASALSTDTQYF; CDR3 DNA: TGCAGTGCTAGGGGGGCTAGCGCCCTTAGCACAGATACGCAGTATTTT
D gene: -; V gene: TRBV2; clone size: -; J gene: TRBJ1-2; CDR3 protein: CASISVGDGYTF; CDR3 DNA: TGTGCCAGCATCTCGGTAGGGGATGGCTACACCTTC
D gene: -; V gene: TRBV18; clone size: -; J gene: TRBJ2-5; CDR3 protein: CASSPPTEETQYF; CDR3 DNA: TGTGCCAGCTCACCACCGACGGAAGAGACCCAGTACTTC
D gene: -; V gene: TRBV23-1; clone size: -; J gene: TRBJ1-5; CDR3 protein: CASSHLQILGDQPQHF; CDR3 DNA: TGCGCCAGCAGTCATTTGCAGATCCTTGGGGATCAGCCCCAGCATTTT
D gene: -; V gene: TRBV30; clone size: -; J gene: TRBJ1-5; CDR3 protein: CAWSPQHSNQPQHF; CDR3 DNA: TGTGCCTGGAGTCCACAGCATAGCAATCAGCCCCAGCATTTT
D gene: -; V gene: TRBV7-3; clone size: -; J gene: TRBJ2-1; CDR3 protein: CASRGEREGRNEQFF; CDR3 DNA: TGTGCCAGCAGGGGGGAGCGAGAGGGCCGCAATGAGCAGTTCTTC
D gene: -; V gene: TRBV9; clone size: -; J gene: TRBJ2-5; CDR3 protein: CASSVVAEGGTQYF; CDR3 DNA: TGTGCCAGCAGCGTAGTGGCGGAAGGGGGGACCCAGTACTTC
D gene: TRBD2; V gene: TRBV20-1; clone size: -; J gene: TRBJ2-3; CDR3 protein: CSAQWAAGGPPHTQYF; CDR3 DNA: TGCAGTGCCCAATGGGCGGCGGGAGGGCCGCCGCATACGCAGTATTTT
D gene: -; V gene: TRBV12-3/TRBV12-4; clone size: -; J gene: TRBJ2-6; CDR3 protein: CASSLDRRISGANVLTF; CDR3 DNA: TGTGCCAGCAGTTTAGATCGACGGATTTCTGGGGCCAACGTCCTGACTTTC
D gene: TRBD2; V gene: TRBV4-1; clone size: -; J gene: TRBJ2-5; CDR3 protein: CASSQAETSGKTQYF; CDR3 DNA: TGCGCCAGCAGCCAAGCCGAGACTAGCGGGAAGACCCAGTACTTC
D gene: -; V gene: TRBV29-1; clone size: -; J gene: TRBJ1-1; CDR3 protein: CSVARDNTEAFF; CDR3 DNA: TGCAGCGTTGCCAGAGACAACACTGAAGCTTTCTTT
D gene: TRBD1; V gene: TRBV29-1; clone size: -; J gene: TRBJ1-1; CDR3 protein: CSVSSRTGNTEAFF; CDR3 DNA: TGCAGCGTTTCTTCCAGGACAGGGAACACTGAAGCTTTCTTT
D gene: -; V gene: TRBV20-1; clone size: -; J gene: TRBJ2-3; CDR3 protein: CSATLIRPLGVTQYF; CDR3 DNA: TGCAGTGCTACACTAATCCGGCCCTTAGGAGTTACGCAGTATTTT
D gene: -; V gene: TRBV6-5; clone size: -; J gene: TRBJ1-3; CDR3 protein: CASSELSGNTIYF; CDR3 DNA: TGTGCCAGCAGTGAACTAAGTGGAAACACCATATATTTT
D gene: -; V gene: TRBV21-1; clone size: -; J gene: TRBJ2-7; CDR3 protein: CASIMGTSGYEQYF; CDR3 DNA: TGTGCCAGCATCATGGGGACTAGCGGCTACGAGCAGTACTTC
D gene: TRBD1; V gene: TRBV12-3/TRBV12-4; clone size: -; J gene: TRBJ2-3; CDR3 protein: CASSLDRVRDTQYF; CDR3 DNA: TGTGCCAGCAGTTTGGACAGGGTCAGGGATACGCAGTATTTT
D gene: -; V gene: TRBV12-3/TRBV12-4; clone size: -; J gene: TRBJ1-1; CDR3 protein: CASSLAVGTEAFF; CDR3 DNA: TGTGCCAGCAGTTTAGCTGTGGGGACTGAAGCTTTCTTT
D gene: -; V gene: TRBV29-1; clone size: -; J gene: TRBJ2-1; CDR3 protein: CTILGGNEQFF; CDR3 DNA: TGCACCATCTTGGGTGGCAATGAGCAGTTCTTC
D gene: -; V gene: TRBV6-5; clone size: -; J gene: TRBJ1-2; CDR3 protein: CASTPRQAAGYTF; CDR3 DNA: TGTGCCAGCACCCCCCGGCAGGCCGCTGGCTACACCTTC
D gene: -; V gene: TRBV29-1; clone size: -; J gene: TRBJ2-7; CDR3 protein: CSVYLNTEQYF; CDR3 DNA: TGCAGCGTCTACCTCAATACGGAGCAGTACTTC
D gene: -; V gene: TRBV7-9; clone size: -; J gene: TRBJ2-7; CDR3 protein: CASSLAPREQYF; CDR3 DNA: TGTGCCAGCAGCTTAGCGCCGAGGGAGCAGTACTTC
D gene: -; V gene: TRBV24-1; clone size: -; J gene: TRBJ2-7; CDR3 protein: CATSESGAGIYEQYF; CDR3 DNA: TGTGCCACCAGTGAATCTGGAGCGGGTATCTACGAGCAGTACTTC
D gene: -; V gene: TRBV30; clone size: -; J gene: TRBJ2-7; CDR3 protein: CAWTKERAFTYEQYF; CDR3 DNA: TGTGCCTGGACTAAAGAGCGGGCATTCACCTACGAGCAGTACTTC
D gene: TRBD2; V gene: TRBV28; clone size: -; J gene: TRBJ2-4; CDR3 protein: CASSAASGNMDIQYF; CDR3 DNA: TGTGCCAGCAGCGCCGCTAGCGGGAATATGGACATTCAGTACTTC
D gene: -; V gene: TRBV7-3; clone size: -; J gene: TRBJ2-3; CDR3 protein: CASSAKVTGGTDTQYF; CDR3 DNA: TGTGCCAGCAGCGCAAAGGTAACCGGTGGCACAGATACGCAGTATTTT
D gene: -; V gene: TRBV11-1; clone size: -; J gene: TRBJ2-1; CDR3 protein: CASSSRRYDRTITEQFF; CDR3 DNA: TGTGCCAGCAGCTCCCGGCGCTACGACAGGACCATCACTGAGCAGTTCTTC
D gene: TRBD2; V gene: TRBV5-1; clone size: once; J gene: TRBJ2-4; CDR3 protein: CASSSGLANIQYF; CDR3 DNA: TGCGCCAGCAGCTCCGGACTAGCGAACATTCAGTACTTC
D gene: -; V gene: TRBV6-5; clone size: -; J gene: TRBJ2-1; CDR3 protein: CASSYSVPDNEQFF; CDR3 DNA: TGTGCCAGCAGTTACTCAGTACCCGACAATGAGCAGTTCTTC
D gene: -; V gene: TRBV6-5; clone size: once; J gene: TRBJ1-1; CDR3 protein: CASSYATAGNTEAFF; CDR3 DNA: TGTGCCAGCAGTTACGCGACAGCAGGAAACACTGAAGCTTTCTTT
D gene: TRBD2; V gene: TRBV24-1; clone size: -; J gene: TRBJ2-5; CDR3 protein: CATSGGGRMGETQYF; CDR3 DNA: TGTGCCACCAGTGGAGGCGGGAGGATGGGAGAGACCCAGTACTTC
D gene: -; V gene: TRBV18; clone size: few; J gene: TRBJ1-4; CDR3 protein: CASSPNEKLFF; CDR3 DNA: TGTGCCAGCTCACCTAATGAAAAACTGTTTTTT
D gene: -; V gene: TRBV15; clone size: -; J gene: TRBJ1-2; CDR3 protein: CATSRPPYGYTF; CDR3 DNA: TGTGCCACCAGCAGGCCGCCCTATGGCTACACCTTC